This entry is about one T cell receptor beta chain. The clone's antigen remains unknown. Per-base qualities were not stored, and no clone one base away is much larger. Germline trimming amounts to 4 bases on V and 2 bases on J, with 11 as the count of junction bases outside the gene matches. The CDR1 and CDR2 encoded by the germline V gene (reference sequence) are LGHDT and YNNKEL. The CDR3 has 18 amino acids, counting the end cysteine and phenylalanine. Of all the DNA, just the CDR3 is kept, 54 bases in frame from base 1. This entry comes from a study of blood T cell repertoires in COVID-19 (dated by TCRdb to 2018 to 2021). Notes on the research overall: Collaborator samples came from the United States, Italy and Spain and covered acute and convalescent phases of COVID-19. Subjects who had been exposed to COVID-19, were actively infected with it, or had recovered from it provided the deeply sampled blood TCRbeta repertoires that made up the dataset. The samples were drawn from two sources: the first 160 participants of the ongoing ImmuneRACE study, and 1,000 to 1,500 subjects contributed by 6 global collaborators. Where available, HLA class I and class II types were taken from metadata supplied by the sample provider and were not determined by assay-based typing. The repertoires were released in a freely available public database intended as a resource for research on the immune response to SARS-CoV-2. Nearly every sample came with metadata listing a de-identified subject ID, COVID-19 status, age in years and sex. The prospective study material was composed of cDNA or gDNA derived from T cells, B-cell-depleted T cells, or PBMCs.

On the study overall, not on this receptor specifically: How much clinical and demographic metadata was included differed by source and by participant, and the metadata was provided uncurated.

Collaborating institutions collected whole blood in K2EDTA tubes following their own protocols. For TCRbeta analysis, collaborators shipped samples in one of three forms: frozen whole blood, isolated PBMCs, or DNA extracted from either of those sample types. TCRbeta CDR3 regions were amplified from genomic DNA using the immunoSEQ Assay, a bias-controlled multiplex PCR. The original pipeline was this. The number of nucleated cells in each sample was estimated by amplification of reference gene primers within the assay. To quantify the absolute abundance of each unique TCRbeta CDR3 rearrangement, sequence reads were collapsed and filtered. For each sample, productive Simpson clonality was calculated as the square root of Simpson's diversity index over productive rearrangements. In TCRdb, the immuneACCESS table is reduced to in-frame sequences with V and J assigned. These tables do not hold every clone; where another copy was compared, an unresolved V gene accounts for under half, and the others remain unexplained. V and J calls and clone size are as listed in that table; D and trimming were resolved from the DNA. Present in this sample are tens of thousands of clones, about nine tenths of which were seen just once. The ten top clones hold approximately 28% of the sample.

The sequencing sample was made of peripheral blood. The chain is assembled from TRBV3-1 (or the pseudogene TRBV3-2) and TRBJ2-3, with 11 bases matching TRBD2. This sequence was found in a woman aged 80 or older with active or convalescent COVID-19. The CDR3 protein is CASSLGTLAGGLTDTQYF. The DNA sequence is given as TGTGCCAGCAGCCTAGGTACTCTAGCGGGGGGCCTCACAGATACGCAGTATTTT.